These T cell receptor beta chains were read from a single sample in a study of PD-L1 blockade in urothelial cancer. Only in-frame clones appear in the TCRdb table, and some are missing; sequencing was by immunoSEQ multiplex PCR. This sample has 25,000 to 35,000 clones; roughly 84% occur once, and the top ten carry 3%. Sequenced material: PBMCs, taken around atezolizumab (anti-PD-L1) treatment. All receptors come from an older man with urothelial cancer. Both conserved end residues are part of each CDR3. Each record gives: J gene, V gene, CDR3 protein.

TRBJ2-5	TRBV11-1	CASSSGLAGAEKETQYF
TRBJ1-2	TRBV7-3	CASSLTPGDGYTF
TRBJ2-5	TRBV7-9	CASSNPGAGVGTQYF
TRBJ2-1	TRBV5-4	CASSQDRGYYNEQFF
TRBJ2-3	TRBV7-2	CASSPQGGGANTQYF
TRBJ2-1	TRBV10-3	CAITSGRSGNNNEQFF
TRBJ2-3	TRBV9	CASSVLWGGTDTQYF
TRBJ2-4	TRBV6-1	CASRGSLAGPNIQYF
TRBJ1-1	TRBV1	CTSSQVDSGVEAFF
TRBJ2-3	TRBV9	CASSPVGGAADTQYF
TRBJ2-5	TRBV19	CASSFLGPGGRETQYF
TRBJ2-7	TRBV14	CASSPSYGTGAPDLMYEQYF
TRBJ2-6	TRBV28	CASSFVRAGANVLTF
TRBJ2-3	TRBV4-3	CASSPLGAGAVDTQYF
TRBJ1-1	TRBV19	CASSSARTGSKTEAFF
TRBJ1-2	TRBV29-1	CSVESADYYLNYGYTF
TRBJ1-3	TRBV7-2	CASSLTGAGNTIYF
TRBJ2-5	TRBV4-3	CASSQDGTVGGAQYF
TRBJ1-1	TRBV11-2	CASSLIRRVWSDAFF
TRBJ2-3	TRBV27	CASSLGGREYF
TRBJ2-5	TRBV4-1	CASSRKMSVQETQYF
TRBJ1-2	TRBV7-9	CASTYSGNYGYTF
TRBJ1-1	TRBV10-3	CAISRENTEAFF
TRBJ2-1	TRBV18	CASSLIAGGYNEQFF
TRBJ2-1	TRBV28	CASSPRFEQFF
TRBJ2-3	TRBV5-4	CASSRPGQQTDTQYF
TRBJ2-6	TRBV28	CASSLGGPGANVLTF
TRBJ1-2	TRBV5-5	CASSLIGRQGYTF
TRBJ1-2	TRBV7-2	CASSLEGTTGGYTF
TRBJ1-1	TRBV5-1	CASSPERTRTEAFF
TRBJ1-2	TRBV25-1	CASANREGYGYTF
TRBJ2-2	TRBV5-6	CASSADRDSTGELFF
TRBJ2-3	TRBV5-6	CASSLALAGAAQYF
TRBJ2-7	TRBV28	CASSFTDRGGEQYF
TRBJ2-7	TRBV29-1	CSVALGKGQGAYEQYF
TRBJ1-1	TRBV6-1	CATPPAGRGYTEAFF
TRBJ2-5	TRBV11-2	CASRAGGKTQYF
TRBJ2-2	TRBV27	CASSLLIEGLADTGELFF
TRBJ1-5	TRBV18	CASSPSGGDQPQHF
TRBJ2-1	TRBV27	CASSLRPGEAGRLGNEQFF
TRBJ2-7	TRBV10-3	CAIGDTYYEQYF